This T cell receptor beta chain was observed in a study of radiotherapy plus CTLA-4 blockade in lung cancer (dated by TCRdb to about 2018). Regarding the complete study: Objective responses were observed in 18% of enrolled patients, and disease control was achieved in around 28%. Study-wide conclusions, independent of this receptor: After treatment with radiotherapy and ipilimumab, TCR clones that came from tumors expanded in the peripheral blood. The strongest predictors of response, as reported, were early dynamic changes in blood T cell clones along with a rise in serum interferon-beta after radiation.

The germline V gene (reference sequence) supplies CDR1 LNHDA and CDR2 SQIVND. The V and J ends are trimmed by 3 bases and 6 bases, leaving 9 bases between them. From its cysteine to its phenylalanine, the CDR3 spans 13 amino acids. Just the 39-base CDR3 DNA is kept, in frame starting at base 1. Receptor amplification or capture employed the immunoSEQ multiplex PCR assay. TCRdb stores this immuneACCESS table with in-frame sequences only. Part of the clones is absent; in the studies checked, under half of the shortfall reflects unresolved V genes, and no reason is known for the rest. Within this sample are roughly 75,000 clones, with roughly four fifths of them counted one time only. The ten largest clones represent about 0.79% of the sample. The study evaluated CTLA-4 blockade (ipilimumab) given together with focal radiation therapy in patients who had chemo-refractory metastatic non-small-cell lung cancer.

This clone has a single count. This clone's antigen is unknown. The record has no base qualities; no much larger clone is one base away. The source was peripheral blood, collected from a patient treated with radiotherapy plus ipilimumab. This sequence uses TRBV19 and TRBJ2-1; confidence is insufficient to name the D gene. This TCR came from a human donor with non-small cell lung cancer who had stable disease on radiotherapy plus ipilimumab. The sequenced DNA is TGTGCCAGTAGTATGGCCAGGCCCAATGAGCAGTTCTTC. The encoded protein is CASSMARPNEQFF.